The 26 T cell receptor beta chains in this list originate from one sample, sequenced in a study of CD8+ T cells in alopecia areata. After isolation, RNA underwent reverse transcription to generate cDNA as the sequencing template. Assay used: immunoSEQ multiplex PCR; TCRdb lists only in-frame clones, some missing. The sample comprises about 120,000 clones, 50% to 55% of which are singletons, and roughly 0.45% rests with the top ten. Specified treatment: oral pan-JAK inhibitor, 5-10 mg twice daily. The starting material was CD4+ T cells sorted from blood, obtained at week 4, from a patient treated with tofacitinib. The origin of the receptors is a human donor with alopecia areata.

This chain connects TRBV29-1 to TRBJ2-7, with 7 bases lining up with TRBD1. The CDR3 runs to 14 residues. Germline V gives CDR1 SQVTM, CDR2 ANQGSEA. Trimming removed 4 bases from V and 0 bases from J; junction bases left unmatched: 6. CDR3 sequence reads: CSVAEDRSSYEQYF. The CDR3 bases are TGCAGCGTTGCTGAGGACAGGAGCTCCTACGAGCAGTACTTC.

The gene calls are TRBV2 and TRBJ1-3; no clear D gene. Germline CDR1 is SNHLY and CDR2 is FYNNEI. The CDR3 covers 12 residues. Trimming took off 3 bases at V and 5 bases at J, with 5 bases between the two ends. Here the CDR3 reads CASSEGRNTIYF. CDR3 nucleotide sequence: TGTGCCAGCAGTGAGGGGAGAAACACCATATATTTT.

CDR3 region: CASSPDRTGGYTF. The CDR3 nucleotides read TGTGCCAGCAGTCCGGACAGAACGGGGGGCTACACCTTC. The gene calls are TRBV2 and TRBJ1-2, with D possibly matching TRBD1 (6 bases). The CDR3 consists of 13 residues. Germline V gene lookup returns CDR1 SNHLY and CDR2 FYNNEI. The ends were cut back, 5 bases at V and 8 bases at J, with 15 bases in the middle.

The sample holds one count of this clone. In DNA, the CDR3 is TGTGCCAACAAAAGGGGACAGACGAACACTGAAGCTTTCTTT. Protein: CANKRGQTNTEAFF. The chain uses TRBV2 and TRBJ1-1, with 7 positions matching TRBD1. The CDR3 length is 14 residues. The junction had 9 bases not matched to a gene; V was cut back by 10 bases and J by 1 base. Germline lookup yields CDR1 SNHLY and CDR2 FYNNEI.

V gene TRBV29-1 combines with J gene TRBJ2-2; the match to TRBD2 covers 8 bases. This CDR3 spans 14 amino acids. J was trimmed by 5 bases and V by 7 bases; bases with no gene match: 9. Germline V lookup: CDR1 SQVTM, CDR2 ANQGSEA. DNA for the CDR3: TGCAGCGCCTCAAGGGGACTAGGGACCGGGGAGCTGTTTTTT. It yields the protein CSASRGLGTGELFF.

The chain links TRBV5-6 to TRBJ2-7, with 7 bases fitting TRBD1. Trimming at V came to 0 bases and at J to 1 base, leaving 4 bases not matched to a gene. The length of the CDR3 is 15 residues. Germline V gene lookup returns CDR1 SGHDT and CDR2 YYEEEE. The DNA for the CDR3 is TGTGCCAGCAGCTTGGAGGGACAGCCGTCCTACGAGCAGTACTTC. Translated, it gives CASSLEGQPSYEQYF.

V gene TRBV2 combines with J gene TRBJ1-5, with D perhaps matching TRBD1 (6 bases). Germline CDR1 reads SNHLY; CDR2 reads FYNNEI. The CDR3 is 15 amino acids. V was pared by 8 bases and J by 2 bases, with 16 bases between. CDR3 in DNA: TGTGCCAGCGGGCAGGGGAATACGGGCAATCAGCCCCAGCATTTT. Translated, it gives CASGQGNTGNQPQHF.

This clone has only a few counts. The chain is built from TRBV29-1 and TRBJ1-2, with unresolved D. CDR1 and CDR2 from the germline V gene are SQVTM and ANQGSEA. The CDR3 loop spans 15 amino acids. V lost 7 bases and J 4 bases, leaving 22 bases between the germline ends. CDR3 nucleotide sequence: TGCAGCGCCGCTAGCCGATTCGGGGAGCGCTATGGCTACACCTTC. Encoded protein: CSAASRFGERYGYTF.

In this sample, this clone turned up a few times. V is TRBV6-5 and J is TRBJ1-5; D possibly corresponds to TRBD1 (5 bases). V lost 7 bases and J 2 bases, leaving 12 bases between the germline ends. Germline assignment: CDR1 MNHEY and CDR2 SVGAGI. The CDR3 runs 14 residues. The CDR3 nucleotides read TGTGCCAGCAAACCTTGGGGGGGCAATCAGCCCCAGCATTTT. Its protein product is CASKPWGGNQPQHF.

The CDR3 protein is CASSIYDRPRSYTF. CDR3 DNA: TGTGCCAGCAGCATTTACGACAGGCCGCGGAGCTACACCTTC. This chain connects TRBV5-6 to TRBJ1-2; D is possibly TRBD1 (6 bases). The CDR3 contains 14 residues. Trimming pared 4 bases from V and 9 bases from J, leaving 19 bases between. Per the germline V gene, CDR1 is SGHDT and CDR2 is YYEEEE. The full variable domain, rest sourced from reference TRBV5-6 and TRBJ1-2, is DAGVTQSPTHLIKTRGQQVTLRCSPKSGHDTVSWYQQALGQGPQFIFQYYEEEERQRGNFPDRFSGHQFPNYSSELNVNALLLGDSALYLCASSIYDRPRSYTFGSGTRLTVV.

This clone was found a few times. This chain joins TRBV5-4 and TRBJ2-7; 13 bases agree with TRBD2. In germline, CDR1 is SGHNT, CDR2 YYREEE (reference sequence). The CDR3 runs to 15 residues. V trimming: 4 bases; J trimming: 5 bases; junction bases outside the gene matches: 6. The CDR3 spells CASSLLAGGPHEQYF. In DNA form, the CDR3 reads TGTGCCAGCAGCCTACTAGCGGGGGGGCCCCACGAGCAGTACTTC.

The chain uses TRBV7-2 and TRBJ2-3; D is perhaps TRBD2 (7 bases). Trimming removed 7 bases from V and 4 bases from J, with 18 bases in between. Germline V CDR1 and CDR2: SGHTA, FQGNSA. This CDR3 has 15 amino acids. The CDR3, as DNA: TGTGCCAGCACACCTCGGGGGGCAGGCTCAGATACGCAGTATTTT. Translated: CASTPRGAGSDTQYF.

The rearrangement uses TRBV27 and TRBJ1-2; tentatively, D is TRBD1 (5 bases). The CDR3 extends over 15 amino acids. Trimming removed 5 bases from V and 0 bases from J, with 13 bases in between. Per germline, CDR1 MNHEY and CDR2 SMNVEV (reference sequence). The CDR3 reads CASSPLQGTNYGYTF. The CDR3 DNA reads TGTGCCAGCAGTCCGCTTCAGGGTACTAACTATGGCTACACCTTC.

This chain uses TRBV7-9 with TRBJ2-5; TRBD1 or TRBD2 may be the D gene (5 bases each). Germline V CDR1 and CDR2: SEHNR, FQNEAQ (reference sequence). The CDR3 totals 13 residues. Trimming shortened V by 5 bases and J by 5 bases, and 12 bases separated the two germline ends. The CDR3 nucleotides read TGTGCCAGCAGCCGGGACGGCAGCGAGACCCAGTACTTC. It codes for CASSRDGSETQYF.

There are many counts of this clone. The chain is built from TRBV2 and TRBJ2-5, with D hard to call. There are 14 residues in the CDR3. Trimming shortened V by 4 bases and J by 4 bases, and 13 bases separated the two germline ends. CDR1 and CDR2 (germline): SNHLY, FYNNEI. CDR3 residues: CASSATIGVETQYF. The CDR3 region has the DNA TGTGCCAGCAGTGCAACCATAGGCGTAGAGACCCAGTACTTC.

The chain couples TRBV30 to TRBJ1-5; D not certain. V was shortened by 0 bases and J by 3 bases, with 15 bases between the two germline ends. CDR3 length: 16 amino acids. CDR1 is GTSNPN, CDR2 SVGIG, per germline (reference sequence). CDR3: CAWSVHSGGFNQPQHF. In DNA form, the CDR3 reads TGTGCCTGGAGTGTACACTCCGGCGGTTTCAATCAGCCCCAGCATTTT.

This clone was recorded once. The chain carries TRBV28 and TRBJ1-1; a weak D match, TRBD1 (5 bases). The CDR3 consists of 13 residues. From germline, CDR1 is MDHEN and CDR2 SYDVKM. The V gene lost 7 bases and the J gene lost 4 bases, with 13 bases spanning the gap. CDR3 in amino acids: CASIPGGGTEAFF. The CDR3 nucleotides read TGTGCCAGCATCCCGGGGGGGGGCACTGAAGCTTTCTTT.

The gene calls are TRBV27 and TRBJ2-7, with 9 bases identical to TRBD1. CDR1 and CDR2 (germline): MNHEY, SMNVEV (reference sequence). The CDR3 is 14 residues long. Unmatched junction bases numbered 3, after V lost 6 bases and J lost 0 bases. The DNA of the CDR3 is TGTGCCAGCAGCCGGGACAGGGCCTCCTACGAGCAGTACTTC. As protein: CASSRDRASYEQYF.

The V and J genes are TRBV29-1 and TRBJ2-5, with a weak D call TRBD2 (6 bases). The V end lost 2 bases, the J end lost 5 bases, and 9 bases lay between the germline ends. The CDR3 has 12 residues. Germline V gene sequence: CDR1 SQVTM, CDR2 ANQGSEA. The CDR3 bases are TGCAGCGTTGAATGGGGGGTGGAGACCCAGTACTTC. The encoded protein is CSVEWGVETQYF.

V is TRBV30 and J is TRBJ1-1; TRBD1 agrees at 7 bases. J was trimmed by 10 bases and V by 0 bases; bases with no gene match: 8. Germline CDR1 GTSNPN, CDR2 SVGIG (reference sequence). The CDR3 extends over 13 amino acids. The CDR3 nucleotides read TGTGCCTGGAGTGTTAAGGGGGCGGTGGGAGCTTTCTTT. Protein product: CAWSVKGAVGAFF.

This clone was observed a few times. The chain couples TRBV11-2 to TRBJ2-1, with 10 bases that match TRBD2. With V trimmed by 3 bases and J by 7 bases, 6 bases remained unmatched. Per germline, CDR1 SGHAT and CDR2 FQNNGV. This CDR3 has 15 residues. The CDR3 loop is CASSLDSGRQNEQFF. The CDR3, as DNA: TGTGCCAGCAGCTTGGATAGCGGGAGGCAGAATGAGCAGTTCTTC.

The genes are TRBV2 and TRBJ1-1; D is possibly TRBD1 (5 bases). The V gene's germline CDR1 is SNHLY and CDR2 FYNNEI. CDR3 length: 12 amino acids. V gave up 5 bases and J gave up 5 bases, with 9 bases separating them. CDR3 loop: CASSWTLTEAFF. The CDR3 nucleotides are TGTGCCAGCAGTTGGACATTAACTGAAGCTTTCTTT.

The chain is built from TRBV5-1 and TRBJ2-7, with D unclear. V gave up 1 base and J gave up 4 bases, with 6 bases separating them. The CDR3 runs 12 residues. The germline CDR1 and CDR2 sequences are SGHRS and YFSETQ. The DNA of the CDR3 is TGCGCCAGCAGCTTGCAGAGATACGAGCAGTACTTC. Protein sequence: CASSLQRYEQYF.

The chain carries TRBV2 and TRBJ2-2; 9 bases are a match to TRBD2. Trimming cost V 7 bases and J 4 bases; bases outside gene matches: 4. The CDR3 runs to 14 residues. Germline CDR1 SNHLY, CDR2 FYNNEI. CDR3 in DNA: TGTGCCAGCACCCCTAGCGGGGTCACCGGGGAGCTGTTTTTT. It specifies CASTPSGVTGELFF.

This chain connects TRBV5-1 to TRBJ2-3; D uncertain. The CDR3 is 11 residues long. V lost 4 bases to trimming and J lost 9 bases, with 9 bases between them. Per the germline V gene, CDR1 is SGHRS and CDR2 is YFSETQ. The CDR3 nucleotides are TGCGCCAGCAGCCTGGATGTGACGCAGTATTTT. Translating gives CASSLDVTQYF.

The rearrangement uses TRBV29-1 and TRBJ2-5, with 14 bases matching TRBD2. Germline lookup yields CDR1 SQVTM and CDR2 ANQGSEA. The CDR3 length is 17 residues. V shed 8 bases and J 7 bases; nucleotides not matched to a gene: 18. Here the CDR3 reads CSMSQGGLAGGRGTQYF. The CDR3 DNA reads as TGCAGCATGTCCCAAGGAGGACTAGCGGGAGGCCGGGGGACCCAGTACTTC.